This passage covers 24 T cell receptor beta chains from one sample sequenced in a study of Ad26.COV2.S vaccination and SARS-CoV-2 variants. TCRdb's copy holds only in-frame clones and misses some; the assay was immunoSEQ multiplex PCR. The sample comprises about 480,000 clones, around nine tenths of which are singletons, and 13% rests with the top ten. As to treatment: 19 received Ad26.COV2.S at low or high dose, single or two shots; about 5 received placebo; per-sample allocation not given. At day 63 after the first vaccine or placebo injection, samples were drawn. The sequencing here drew on peripheral blood, taken in a trial of Ad26.COV2.S vaccine versus placebo. These receptor sequences come from a person aged 18-60 years who received the Ad26.COV2.S COVID-19 vaccine or a placebo.

The chain links TRBV19 to TRBJ1-2; the D gene is possibly TRBD1 (6 bases). The V and J ends lost 5 bases and 2 bases respectively, with 12 bases between them. Germline CDR1 and CDR2: LNHDA and SQIVND (reference sequence). The CDR3 loop spans 14 amino acids. This chain's CDR3 is CASSQQGRNYGYTF. The CDR3, as DNA: TGTGCCAGTAGTCAACAGGGTCGGAACTATGGCTACACCTTC.

This sequence joins TRBV19 and TRBJ2-7, with D possibly TRBD2 on 6 matching bases. Germline V gene data show CDR1 as LNHDA and CDR2 as SQIVND (reference sequence). The V gene lost 1 base and the J gene lost 7 bases, with 11 bases spanning the gap. The CDR3 totals 13 residues. The CDR3 DNA follows: TGTGCCAGTAGTATAGCTCGGGGGTGGGAGCAGTACTTC. Its translation is CASSIARGWEQYF.

J is TRBJ2-7 and V is TRBV11-2, with TRBD1 as a possible D gene (6 bases). Trimming cost V 1 base and J 3 bases, with 10 bases left between them. CDR3 length equals 14 residues. Germline CDR1 is SGHAT and CDR2 is FQNNGV. CDR3 amino acids: CASSLVGGLYEQYF. The DNA of the CDR3 is TGTGCCAGCAGCTTAGTAGGGGGTCTCTACGAGCAGTACTTC.

The chain is built from TRBV2 and TRBJ2-2; D ambiguous. This CDR3 contains 15 residues. The V end lost 8 bases, the J end lost 8 bases, and 21 bases lay between the germline ends. Germline-derived CDR1 and CDR2 are SNHLY and FYNNEI. This CDR3 reads CASSPLAVGLGELFF. The DNA of the CDR3 is TGTGCCAGCTCTCCCCTCGCGGTTGGTCTGGGGGAGCTGTTTTTT.

CDR3 protein: CASSFDRGYEKLFF. DNA of the CDR3: TGTGCCAGCAGCTTTGACAGGGGGTATGAAAAACTGTTTTTT. The chain employs TRBV5-4 and TRBJ1-4; 9 bases fit TRBD1. This CDR3 spans 14 amino acids. V shed 2 bases, J shed 6 bases, and the junction held 2 bases outside the gene matches. Looked up from germline, CDR1 is SGHNT and CDR2 is YYREEE (reference sequence). Looking up the rest from reference TRBV5-4 and TRBJ1-4 gives the full variable domain: ETGVTQSPTHLIKTRGQQVTLRCSSQSGHNTVSWYQQALGQGPQFIFQYYREEENGRGNFPPRFSGLQFPNYSSELNVNALELDDSALYLCASSFDRGYEKLFFGSGTQLSVL.

V is TRBV5-1 and J is TRBJ2-3; a weak D match, TRBD1 (6 bases). CDR3 length: 13 residues. Trimming shortened V by 5 bases and J by 2 bases, and 9 bases separated the two germline ends. Germline lookup yields CDR1 SGHRS and CDR2 YFSETQ. The CDR3 here is CASRQGVTDTQYF. The DNA for the CDR3 is TGCGCCAGCAGACAGGGCGTCACAGATACGCAGTATTTT.

The J gene is TRBJ2-3, the V gene TRBV24-1, with TRBD1 as a possible D gene (6 bases). Germline loops: CDR1 KGHDR, CDR2 SFDVKD. V was cut by 3 bases and J by 6 bases, with 18 bases left in between. CDR3 length: 16 amino acids. CDR3 region: CATSDPGHGLRDTQYF. The CDR3 DNA reads as TGTGCCACCAGTGATCCGGGACATGGTCTTAGGGATACGCAGTATTTT.

This clone has a single count. The chain employs TRBV5-8 and TRBJ2-7; TRBD2 might be the D (5 bases). The CDR3 extends over 18 amino acids. The V end was cut by 2 bases, the J end by 0 bases, with 21 bases between. CDR1 and CDR2 from the germline V gene are SGHTS and YDEGEE. CDR3 in amino acids: CASSFRWVQAGHSYEQYF. CDR3 bases: TGTGCCAGCAGCTTTCGGTGGGTTCAGGCGGGCCACTCCTACGAGCAGTACTTC.

The chain is built from TRBV27 and TRBJ2-7; D call uncertain. Germline values: CDR1 MNHEY, CDR2 SMNVEV (reference sequence). Trimming removed 8 bases from V and 0 bases from J, with 11 bases in between. CDR3 size: 13 residues. The CDR3: CASANRTSYEQYF. Written as DNA, the CDR3 is TGTGCCAGCGCTAACAGAACCTCCTACGAGCAGTACTTC.

The chain links TRBV20-1 to TRBJ1-2, with 7 nucleotides matching TRBD1. V gave up 6 bases and J gave up 6 bases; unmatched junction bases: 4. This CDR3 is built from 11 residues. CDR1 and CDR2 (germline): DFQATT, SNEGSKA (reference sequence). CDR3 region: CSAPTGNGYTF. CDR3 DNA sequence: TGCAGTGCCCCGACAGGGAATGGCTACACCTTC.

This chain joins TRBV28 and TRBJ2-3; 9 nucleotides align to TRBD1. CDR1 MDHEN and CDR2 SYDVKM come from the germline V gene. The CDR3 length is 16 residues. V lost 4 bases to trimming and J lost 1 base; unmatched junction nucleotides: 6. CDR3 DNA sequence: TGTGCCAGCAGTTCTCCCTGGACAGGGGGCACAGATACGCAGTATTTT. It codes for CASSSPWTGGTDTQYF.

This clone was observed a few times. This chain uses TRBV19 with TRBJ1-1; maybe TRBD1 (5 bases). The V gene's germline CDR1 is LNHDA and CDR2 SQIVND (reference sequence). Trimming stripped 5 bases from V and 8 bases from J, with 15 bases between. The CDR3 consists of 13 residues. CDR3 region: CASSPTQGFEAFF. The CDR3 coding sequence is TGTGCCAGTAGTCCTACCCAGGGCTTCGAAGCTTTCTTT.

This rearrangement joins TRBV7-9 to TRBJ1-1, with D possibly being TRBD1 (5 bases). Per the germline V gene, CDR1 is SEHNR and CDR2 is FQNEAQ (reference sequence). This CDR3 comprises 13 residues. The V end lost 5 bases, the J end lost 1 base, and 8 bases lay between the germline ends. This CDR3 reads CASSPQGNTEAFF. The CDR3 DNA is TGTGCCAGCAGCCCCCAGGGGAACACTGAAGCTTTCTTT.

The sample holds one count of this clone. V and J are TRBV6-6 and TRBJ2-7; TRBD1 might be the D (6 bases). Deletions cut 8 bases from V and 7 bases from J, with 15 bases between. CDR3 size: 12 residues. Germline V gene data show CDR1 as MNHNY and CDR2 as SVGAGI (reference sequence). The CDR3 coding sequence is TGTGCCAGCGGGGCAGGGGCGCGGGAGCAGTACTTC. As protein: CASGAGAREQYF.

The chain combines TRBV5-1 with TRBJ2-1, with TRBD2 matching 9 bases. V shed 6 bases, J shed 5 bases, and the junction held 12 bases outside the gene matches. The V gene's germline CDR1 is SGHRS and CDR2 YFSETQ. CDR3 length: 16 amino acids. The CDR3 protein is CASKRGAGGNHNEQFF. The CDR3 coding sequence is TGCGCCAGCAAAAGGGGGGCGGGAGGGAATCACAATGAGCAGTTCTTC.

V usage is TRBV4-2 and J usage is TRBJ2-2, with 7 bases that match TRBD2. With V trimmed by 0 bases and J by 3 bases, 10 bases remained unmatched. Germline values: CDR1 LGHNA, CDR2 YNFKEQ. CDR3 length: 18 residues. The chain's CDR3 is CASSQDEWIAGDTGELFF. CDR3 coding DNA: TGTGCCAGCAGCCAAGATGAGTGGATCGCGGGAGACACCGGGGAGCTGTTTTTT.

CDR3 sequence (DNA): TGCAGCGTGGCCCCAAGCGTCGGGGAGCTGTTTTTT. Translating gives CSVAPSVGELFF. V and J are TRBV29-1 and TRBJ2-2, with D uncertain. From germline, CDR1 is SQVTM and CDR2 ANQGSEA. The CDR3 runs to 12 residues. V lost 6 bases to trimming and J lost 7 bases, with 12 bases between them.

The chain employs TRBV13 and TRBJ1-1, with 7 bases fitting TRBD1. The CDR3 has 13 amino acids. Germline V gene sequence: CDR1 PRHDT, CDR2 FYEKMQ (reference sequence). V trimming: 9 bases; J trimming: 0 bases; junction bases outside the gene matches: 4. The CDR3 loop is CASPGQLNTEAFF. Written as DNA, the CDR3 is TGTGCCAGTCCGGGACAGTTGAACACTGAAGCTTTCTTT.

The DNA for the CDR3 is TGCGCCAGCAGCTCCCAGGGGGGGTGGATCGATGAGCAGTTCTTC. Protein: CASSSQGGWIDEQFF. The chain has TRBV5-1 and TRBJ2-1; possibly TRBD1 or TRBD2 for D (7 bases each). V was trimmed by 3 bases and J by 8 bases, leaving 18 bases between them. CDR3 length: 15 residues. The germline gives CDR1 SGHRS, CDR2 YFSETQ.

This chain uses TRBV7-9 with TRBJ1-2; D may be TRBD1 (6 bases). CDR3 length: 15 amino acids. The germline V gene has CDR1 SEHNR and CDR2 FQNEAQ (reference sequence). The V end was cut by 5 bases, the J end by 2 bases, with 15 bases between. CDR3 bases: TGTGCCAGCAGCGCGGGGGGGCCGTACAACTATGGCTACACCTTC. Protein product: CASSAGGPYNYGYTF.

The V and J genes are TRBV9 and TRBJ1-2; D uncertain. Between the trimmed V and J ends, which lost 4 bases and 5 bases, there was a span of 18 bases. Germline V gene lookup returns CDR1 SGDLS and CDR2 YYNGEE. The CDR3 sequence is 15 residues long. The CDR3, as DNA: TGTGCCAGCAGCCCCTCTAGCTACAGACTATATGGCTACACCTTC. This codes for CASSPSSYRLYGYTF.

This chain uses TRBV3-1 (or the pseudogene TRBV3-2) with TRBJ2-1, with a tentative D call TRBD1 (6 bases). CDR3 length equals 16 residues. The germline V gene encodes CDR1 LGHDT and CDR2 YNNKEL (reference sequence). V was clipped by 1 base and J by 0 bases, with 10 bases between them. The CDR3 sequence: CASSQGGTSSYNEQFF. As DNA, the CDR3 is TGTGCCAGCAGCCAAGGGGGGACAAGCTCCTACAATGAGCAGTTCTTC.

A single count supports this clone. This chain joins TRBV6-5 and TRBJ1-2; tentative D call: TRBD1 (6 bases). CDR3 length: 14 residues. The germline CDR1 and CDR2 sequences are MNHEY and SVGAGI. V was clipped by 0 bases and J by 7 bases, with 12 bases between them. The CDR3 is CASSYSPGGFGYTF. The CDR3 DNA sequence: TGTGCCAGCAGTTACTCACCGGGGGGCTTTGGCTACACCTTC.

The V and J genes are TRBV28 and TRBJ2-3; unclear D gene. CDR3 length equals 16 residues. Trimming left V 7 bases short and J 6 bases short, with 23 bases between. The V gene's germline CDR1 is MDHEN and CDR2 SYDVKM. This CDR3 reads CASIPSGFLPKDTQYF. Here the CDR3 DNA reads TGTGCCAGCATTCCTTCTGGGTTTTTACCGAAGGATACGCAGTATTTT.